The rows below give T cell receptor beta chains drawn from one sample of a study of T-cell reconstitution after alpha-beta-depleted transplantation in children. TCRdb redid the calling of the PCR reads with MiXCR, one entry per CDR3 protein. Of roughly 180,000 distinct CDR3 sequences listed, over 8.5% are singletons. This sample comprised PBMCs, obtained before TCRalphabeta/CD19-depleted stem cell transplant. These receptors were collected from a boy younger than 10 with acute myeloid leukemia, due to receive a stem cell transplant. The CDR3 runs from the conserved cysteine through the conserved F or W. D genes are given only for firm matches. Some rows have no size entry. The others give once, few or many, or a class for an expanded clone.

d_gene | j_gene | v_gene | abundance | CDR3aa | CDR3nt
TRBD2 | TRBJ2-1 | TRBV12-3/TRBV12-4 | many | CASSGAGKSSYNEQFF | TGTGCTAGTAGCGGGGCGGGGAAGAGTTCCTACAATGAGCAGTTCTTC
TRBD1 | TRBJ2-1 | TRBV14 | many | CASSRRGLHEQFF | TGTGCCAGCAGCCGAAGGGGGCTTCATGAGCAGTTCTTC
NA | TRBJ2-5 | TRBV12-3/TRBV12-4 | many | CASSFSGSQETQYF | TGTGCCAGCAGTTTTTCAGGGTCCCAAGAGACCCAGTACTTC
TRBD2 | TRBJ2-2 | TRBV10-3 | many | CAISDSAGWNTGELFF | TGTGCCATCAGTGATTCAGCGGGGTGGAACACCGGGGAGCTGTTTTTT
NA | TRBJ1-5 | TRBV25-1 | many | CASSAMDSNQPQHF | TGTGCCAGCAGTGCCATGGACAGCAATCAGCCCCAGCATTTT
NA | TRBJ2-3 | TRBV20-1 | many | CSALPGHLTDTQYF | TGCAGTGCTCTCCCAGGACACCTCACAGATACGCAGTATTTT
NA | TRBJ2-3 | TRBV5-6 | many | CASISLGTDTQYF | TGTGCCAGCATCTCCCTGGGCACAGATACGCAGTATTTT
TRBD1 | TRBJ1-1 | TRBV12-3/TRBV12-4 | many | CASSWGQEEAFF | TGTGCCAGCAGTTGGGGACAGGAGGAAGCTTTCTTT
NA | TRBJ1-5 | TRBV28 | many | CASSSERVVNQPQHF | TGTGCCAGCAGTTCAGAGCGCGTGGTCAATCAGCCCCAGCATTTT
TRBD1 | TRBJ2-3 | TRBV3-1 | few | CASSQEGFWAGGRAHTQYF | TGTGCCAGCAGCCAAGAGGGCTTCTGGGCAGGGGGCAGGGCACATACGCAGTATTTT
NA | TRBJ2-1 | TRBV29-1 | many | CSVIRDPGYNEQFF | TGCAGCGTAATACGGGACCCGGGCTACAATGAGCAGTTCTTC
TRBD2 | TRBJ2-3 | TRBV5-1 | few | CASSLGGLAAQYF | TGCGCCAGCAGCTTGGGCGGACTAGCTGCGCAGTATTTT
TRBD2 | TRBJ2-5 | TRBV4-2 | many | CASRNSGASSGTQYF | TGTGCCAGCAGAAATAGCGGGGCCAGTTCGGGGACCCAGTACTTC
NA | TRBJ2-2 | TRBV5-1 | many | CASSLDHYTGELFF | TGCGCCAGCAGCTTGGACCACTACACCGGGGAGCTGTTTTTT
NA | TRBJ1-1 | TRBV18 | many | CASSPFPKGEAFF | TGTGCCAGCTCACCATTTCCGAAGGGGGAAGCTTTCTTT
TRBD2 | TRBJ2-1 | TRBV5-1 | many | CASSLTSGSFNEQFF | TGCGCCAGCAGCTTAACTAGCGGGAGTTTCAATGAGCAGTTCTTC
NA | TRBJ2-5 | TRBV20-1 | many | CSASATAQETQYF | TGCAGTGCTAGCGCCACTGCGCAAGAGACCCAGTACTTC
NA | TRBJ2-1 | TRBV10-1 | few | CASSEGGGAYNEQFF | TGCGCCAGCAGTGAGGGGGGCGGGGCCTACAATGAGCAGTTCTTC
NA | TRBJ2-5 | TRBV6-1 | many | CASSPDRRAVTQYF | TGTGCCAGCAGTCCCGACAGAAGAGCGGTGACCCAGTACTTC
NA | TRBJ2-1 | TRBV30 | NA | CAWRGFYEQFF | TGTGCCTGGCGGGGGTTTTATGAGCAGTTCTTC
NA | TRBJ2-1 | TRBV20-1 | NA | CSARVEIHDNEQFF | TGCAGTGCTAGAGTAGAAATTCACGACAATGAGCAGTTCTTC
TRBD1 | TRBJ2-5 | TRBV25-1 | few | CASSTTGGVETQYF | TGTGCCAGCAGTACCACAGGGGGCGTTGAGACCCAGTACTTC
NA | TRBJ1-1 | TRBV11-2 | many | CASSSGSSTEAFF | TGTGCCAGCAGCTCTGGAAGTTCTACTGAAGCTTTCTTT
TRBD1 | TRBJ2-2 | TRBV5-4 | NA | CASSSGQGTTGELFF | TGTGCCAGCAGCTCAGGACAGGGTACCACCGGGGAGCTGTTTTTT